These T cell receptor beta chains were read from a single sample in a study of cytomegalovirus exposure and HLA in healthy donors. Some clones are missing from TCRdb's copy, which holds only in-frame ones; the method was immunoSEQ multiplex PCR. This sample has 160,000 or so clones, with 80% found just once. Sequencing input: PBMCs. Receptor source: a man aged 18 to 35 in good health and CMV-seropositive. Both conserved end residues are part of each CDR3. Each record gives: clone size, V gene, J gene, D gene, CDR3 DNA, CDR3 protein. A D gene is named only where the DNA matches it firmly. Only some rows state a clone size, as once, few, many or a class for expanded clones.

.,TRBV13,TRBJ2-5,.,TGTGCCAGCAGCTTGGCCCATCAGCGTAACCAAGAGACCCAGTACTTC,CASSLAHQRNQETQYF
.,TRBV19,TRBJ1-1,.,TGTGCCAGTAGTCGACAGATGAACACTGAAGCTTTCTTT,CASSRQMNTEAFF
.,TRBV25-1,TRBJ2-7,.,TGTGCCAGCCGACAAGTGTCGAGCCTTTCGGTTAAGTACTTC,CASRQVSSLSVKYF
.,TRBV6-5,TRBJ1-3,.,TGTGCCAGCAGCCGCCTGGCTCACTCTGGAAACACCATATATTTT,CASSRLAHSGNTIYF
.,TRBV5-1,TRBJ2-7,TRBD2,TGCGCCAGCAGCTATAGCGGGAGGAGCTCCTACGAGCAGTACTTC,CASSYSGRSSYEQYF
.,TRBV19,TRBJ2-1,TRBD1,TGTGCCAGTAGTCTGGGACAGTACAATGAGCAGTTCTTC,CASSLGQYNEQFF
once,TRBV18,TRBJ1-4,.,TGTGCCAGCTCACCTTTACCCGGGGAAAAACTGTTTTTT,CASSPLPGEKLFF
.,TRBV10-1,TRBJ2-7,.,TGCGCCAGCAGTGAGCATACTAGGTCCGAGCAGTACTTC,CASSEHTRSEQYF
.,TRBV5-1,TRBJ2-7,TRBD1,TGCGCCAGCAGCTTGGAGGGACAGTTCTACGAGCAGTACTTC,CASSLEGQFYEQYF
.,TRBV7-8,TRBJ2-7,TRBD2,TGTGTCAGCAGCTCAGCCCTGGGACTAGCGGGAGTTGGATCCTACGAGCAGTACTTC,CVSSSALGLAGVGSYEQYF
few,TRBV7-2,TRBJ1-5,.,TGTGCCAGCAGCCCCCGGGCAGGGGATCAGCCCCAGCATTTT,CASSPRAGDQPQHF
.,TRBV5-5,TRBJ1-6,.,TGTGCCAGCAGCTTGAGAACGGACGGGAGAGTGTATAATTCACCCCTCCACTTT,CASSLRTDGRVYNSPLHF
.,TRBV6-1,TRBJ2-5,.,TGTGCCAGCAGTGTTCAAGAGAGCCAAGAGACCCAGTACTTC,CASSVQESQETQYF
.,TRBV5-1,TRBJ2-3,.,TGCGCCAGCAGCTTAAGTGCAGGGGCAGATACGCAGTATTTT,CASSLSAGADTQYF
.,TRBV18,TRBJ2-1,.,TGTGCCAGCTCACCTACATCCAGCGGTTACAATGAGCAGTTCTTC,CASSPTSSGYNEQFF
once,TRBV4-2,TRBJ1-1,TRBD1,TGTGCCAGCAGCCAATTAAGACAGGGCCGCACTGAAGCTTTCTTT,CASSQLRQGRTEAFF
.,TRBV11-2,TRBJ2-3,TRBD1,TGTGCCAGCAGCTTTACCGGGACAGGGGCTAAAGATACGCAGTATTTT,CASSFTGTGAKDTQYF
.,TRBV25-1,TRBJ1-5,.,TGTGCCAGCAGTGTTACAGGGAGCAAGGGGGAGCCCCAGCATTTT,CASSVTGSKGEPQHF
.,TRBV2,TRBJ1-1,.,TGTGCCAGCCTTGACAGGCCTTTCATGAACACTGAAGCTTTCTTT,CASLDRPFMNTEAFF
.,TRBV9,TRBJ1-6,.,TGTGCCAGCAGCGCGATAGCTGATGGTTCACCCCTCCACTTT,CASSAIADGSPLHF
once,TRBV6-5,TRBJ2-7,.,TGTGCCGGGAGGACAGGCCGCCGGGGATACGAGCAGTACTTC,CAGRTGRRGYEQYF
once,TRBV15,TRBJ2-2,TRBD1,TGTGCCACCAGCAGAGATCGGGGGACAGGGGGCTTCGGGGAGCTGTTTTTT,CATSRDRGTGGFGELFF
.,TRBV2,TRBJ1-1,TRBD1,TGTGCCAGCAGCCCCTTGGGGACAGGGGGCTTCGAAGCTTTCTTT,CASSPLGTGGFEAFF
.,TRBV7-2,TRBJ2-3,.,TGTGCCAGCAGAGCAGGGTTGGCAGATACGCAGTATTTT,CASRAGLADTQYF
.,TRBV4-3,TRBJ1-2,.,TGCGCCAGCAGCCAAGAGTTAGCGGGGGACTATGGCTACACCTTC,CASSQELAGDYGYTF
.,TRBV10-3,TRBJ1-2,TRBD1,TGTGCCATCACTTCCGGGACAGGGCATGGCTACACCTTC,CAITSGTGHGYTF
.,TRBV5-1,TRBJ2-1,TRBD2,TGCGCCAGCAGCTTGTTTCGGCGACTAGCGGGAGGATCCTACAATGAGCAGTTCTTC,CASSLFRRLAGGSYNEQFF